These T cell receptor beta chains were read from a single sample in a study of blood T cells in healthy people across ages. TCRdb re-called the 5' RACE reads through MiXCR, storing one row per CDR3 protein. Counted here are 980,000 or so distinct CDR3 sequences, roughly 50% occurring once; the ten biggest clones make up 10% to 15%. Sequencing used blood. The receptors come from a man aged 30 to 45 in good health. Each CDR3 is given with its conserved first and last residue. A D gene is named only where the DNA matches it firmly. Clone size is not always given. Where it is, it says once, few, many or a class for expanded clones.

TRBJ2-1	once	.	TRBV9	CASSVGWGDNEQFF	TGTGCCAGCAGCGTAGGATGGGGGGACAATGAGCAGTTCTTC
TRBJ2-7	.	TRBD2	TRBV18	CASSPLTSVEQYF	TGTGCCAGCTCACCCCTCACTAGCGTCGAGCAGTACTTC
TRBJ2-7	.	.	TRBV27	CAGSLTGYPYEQYF	TGTGCCGGCAGTTTAACAGGTTATCCCTACGAGCAGTACTTC
TRBJ1-4	.	TRBD1	TRBV5-6	CASSYRDRAEKLFF	TGTGCCAGCAGCTACCGGGACAGGGCTGAAAAACTGTTTTTT
TRBJ2-1	few	TRBD2	TRBV10-3	CAISATSGDYNEQFF	TGTGCCATCAGCGCGACTAGCGGAGACTACAATGAGCAGTTCTTC
TRBJ2-7	few	TRBD2	TRBV4-1	CASSQDPTSFNEQYF	TGCGCCAGCAGCCAAGATCCGACTAGCTTTAACGAGCAGTACTTC
TRBJ1-4	few	.	TRBV9	CASSARVKGANEKLFF	TGTGCCAGCAGCGCCCGGGTAAAAGGGGCTAATGAAAAACTGTTTTTT
TRBJ2-1	.	.	TRBV12-3/TRBV12-4	CASRPGANSYNEQFF	TGTGCCAGCAGACCAGGGGCAAACTCCTACAATGAGCAGTTCTTC
TRBJ1-1	many	TRBD1	TRBV20-1	CSARAGGTGNTEAFF	TGCAGTGCTAGGGCAGGGGGCACCGGTAACACTGAAGCTTTCTTT
TRBJ2-7	.	.	TRBV9	CASSVEPGPSQYF	TGTGCCAGCAGCGTAGAGCCAGGGCCTTCCCAGTACTTC
TRBJ1-4	.	TRBD1	TRBV28	CASSLMGQGASKLFF	TGTGCCAGCAGTCTAATGGGACAGGGGGCGTCAAAACTGTTTTTT
TRBJ2-3	.	.	TRBV5-1	CASSGEVGDTQYF	TGCGCCAGCAGCGGGGAGGTGGGAGATACGCAGTATTTT
TRBJ1-6	few	TRBD1	TRBV6-2/TRBV6-3	CASSPDRGLGSPLHF	TGTGCCAGCAGCCCGGACAGGGGACTAGGTTCACCCCTCCACTTT
TRBJ2-2	few	.	TRBV20-1	CSARLYSAGELFF	TGCAGTGCTCGCCTTTATAGCGCCGGGGAGCTGTTTTTT
TRBJ2-1	few	.	TRBV6-6	CASRRPTNSYNEQFF	TGTGCCAGCAGACGCCCGACAAACAGCTACAATGAGCAGTTCTTC
TRBJ2-1	.	TRBD2	TRBV7-8	CASSLAGGLAGAEQFF	TGTGCCAGCAGCTTAGCGGGTGGTCTAGCGGGGGCTGAGCAGTTCTTC
TRBJ2-1	.	TRBD2	TRBV6-1	CASLSGGTSGGASYNEQFF	TGTGCCAGCCTGTCCGGGGGGACTAGCGGGGGGGCCAGCTACAATGAGCAGTTCTTC
TRBJ2-5	.	.	TRBV29-1	CSVESGEETQYF	TGCAGCGTTGAATCAGGGGAAGAGACCCAGTACTTC
TRBJ2-3	.	.	TRBV14	CASSRGLVQDTQYF	TGTGCCAGCAGCCGAGGGTTAGTGCAAGATACGCAGTATTTT
TRBJ2-7	.	TRBD2	TRBV12-3/TRBV12-4	CASSIVAGYEQYF	TGTGCCAGCAGTATCGTAGCGGGCTACGAGCAGTACTTC
TRBJ2-7	.	.	TRBV5-1	CASSGYSYNEQYF	TGCGCCAGCAGCGGGTACTCCTACAATGAGCAGTACTTC
TRBJ2-1	.	TRBD2	TRBV5-1	CASSLSPGGLHNEQFF	TGCGCCAGCAGCTTGAGTCCGGGGGGGCTTCACAATGAGCAGTTCTTC
TRBJ2-2	.	.	TRBV4-2	CASSQDVAGKTGELFF	TGTGCCAGCAGCCAAGACGTCGCAGGGAAAACCGGGGAGCTGTTTTTT
TRBJ1-2	.	.	TRBV4-1	CASSQPGTRRDGYTF	TGCGCCAGCAGCCAGCCGGGAACGAGGAGGGATGGCTACACCTTC
TRBJ2-1	few	TRBD1	TRBV5-1	CASSEQGTSYNEQFF	TGCGCCAGCAGCGAACAGGGGACCTCCTACAATGAGCAGTTCTTC
TRBJ2-7	few	.	TRBV24-1	CATSDPRQENSYEQYF	TGTGCCACCAGTGATCCCCGACAGGAGAACTCCTACGAGCAGTACTTC
TRBJ2-1	few	TRBD2	TRBV4-3	CASSQGQGLAGYNEQFF	TGCGCCAGCAGCCAAGGACAGGGACTAGCGGGGTACAATGAGCAGTTCTTC
TRBJ2-1	.	TRBD2	TRBV6-2/TRBV6-3	CASRYRLAGRNEQFF	TGTGCCAGCAGATACCGACTAGCGGGGAGGAATGAGCAGTTCTTC
TRBJ2-1	.	TRBD1	TRBV5-1	CASSVGGTGQGDNEQFF	TGCGCCAGCAGCGTGGGGGGCACCGGACAGGGCGACAATGAGCAGTTCTTC
TRBJ2-7	.	TRBD2	TRBV20-1	CSTRPGTTYNEQYF	TGCAGTACTAGACCGGGGACTACCTACAATGAGCAGTACTTC
TRBJ2-3	few	TRBD2	TRBV20-1	CSAQTSGGVTDTQYF	TGCAGTGCTCAAACTAGCGGGGGGGTCACAGATACGCAGTATTTT
TRBJ1-6	.	TRBD1	TRBV28	CASRTGVQNSPLHF	TGTGCCAGCAGAACAGGGGTTCAAAATTCACCCCTCCACTTT
TRBJ2-3	few	TRBD1	TRBV12-3/TRBV12-4	CASSLGQYTDTQYF	TGTGCCAGCAGCCTGGGACAGTACACAGATACGCAGTATTTT
TRBJ1-2	.	.	TRBV16	CATDRMRGYTF	TGTGCCACCGACCGGATGAGGGGCTACACCTTC
TRBJ2-3	once	.	TRBV4-1	CASSQPIRSGPESHTQYF	TGCGCCAGCAGCCAGCCCATTCGCTCCGGACCCGAGTCACACACGCAGTATTTT
TRBJ2-3	once	.	TRBV20-1	CSARDWSGSTDTQYF	TGCAGTGCTAGAGATTGGAGCGGAAGCACAGATACGCAGTATTTT
TRBJ1-2	.	.	TRBV7-9	CASSRGALYGYTF	TGTGCCAGCAGTAGGGGAGCGCTCTATGGCTACACCTTC
TRBJ2-7	.	TRBD2	TRBV28	CASSPGRLRHSGESYEQYF	TGTGCCAGCAGTCCCGGCCGCCTCAGGCATAGCGGGGAGTCCTACGAGCAGTACTTC
TRBJ1-1	.	.	TRBV20-1	CSARDGSGNTEAFF	TGCAGTGCTAGAGACGGGTCGGGGAACACTGAAGCTTTCTTT
TRBJ2-5	.	.	TRBV4-1	CASSQRRQETQYF	TGCGCCAGCAGCCAGCGCAGGCAAGAGACCCAGTACTTC
TRBJ2-1	.	.	TRBV4-3	CASSQDLGHNNEQFF	TGCGCCAGCAGCCAAGATCTGGGACATAACAATGAGCAGTTCTTC
TRBJ1-6	.	.	TRBV20-1	CSALTDQGTPLHF	TGCAGTGCCCTGACGGACCAGGGGACACCCCTCCACTTT
TRBJ2-5	.	TRBD2	TRBV29-1	CSVVTSGSETQYF	TGCAGCGTTGTGACTAGCGGGAGTGAGACCCAGTACTTC
TRBJ2-5	.	.	TRBV5-1	CASSAAVGNQETQYF	TGCGCCAGCAGCGCGGCGGTGGGCAATCAAGAGACCCAGTACTTC
TRBJ2-7	.	.	TRBV29-1	CSVDVNRVDGEQYF	TGCAGCGTTGATGTGAACAGGGTGGACGGCGAGCAGTACTTC
TRBJ2-2	few	TRBD1	TRBV7-7	CASSLAGTGDTGELFF	TGTGCTAGCAGCTTAGCCGGGACAGGGGACACCGGGGAGCTGTTTTTT
TRBJ2-5	many	.	TRBV29-1	CSVEDGRVAQETQYF	TGCAGCGTTGAAGATGGGCGTGTGGCCCAAGAGACCCAGTACTTC
TRBJ2-1	few	TRBD1	TRBV3-1	CASSQDRDRDYNEQFF	TGTGCCAGCAGCCAAGATAGGGACAGGGACTACAATGAGCAGTTCTTC
TRBJ1-1	.	TRBD1	TRBV29-1	CSSRTGNTEAFF	TGCAGCTCACGGACAGGGAACACTGAAGCTTTCTTT